The source of this T cell receptor (beta chain) is a study of cytomegalovirus exposure and HLA in healthy donors. Study-wide background: For the approximately 430 genotyped donors, 65% to 90% fell within the Caucasian-associated ancestry cluster.

The PCR ran on 60 Vbeta and 13 Jbeta primers. This table comes from immunoSEQ multiplex PCR, and its TCRdb copy is limited to in-frame clones, with some not included. The sample holds 110,000 to 150,000 clones; around 75% are singletons and the top ten take 1.5% to 2%. The V gene's germline CDR1 is SQVTM and CDR2 ANQGSEA. The J segment lost 7 bases and the V segment lost 6 bases, leaving 4 bases of the junction unmatched. The CDR3 has 12 residues. This clonotype originated in a woman between 25 and 40 years old in good health and CMV-seronegative. The sequenced sample was PBMCs. The rearrangement joins TRBV29-1 to TRBJ1-5; 9 nucleotides align to TRBD1. The CDR3 loop is CSVSTGGQPQHF. The CDR3, as DNA: TGCAGCGTCTCGACAGGGGGACAGCCCCAGCATTTT.